This TCR beta chain was found in a study of blood T cell repertoires in COVID-19 (dated by TCRdb to the early 2020s). Regarding the complete study: Samples from collaborators originated in the United States, Italy and Spain and spanned both the acute and convalescent phases of COVID-19. Where available, HLA class I and class II types were taken from metadata supplied by the sample provider and were not determined by assay-based typing. Sample metadata almost always included a de-identified subject ID, COVID-19 status, age in years and sex. Deeply sampled blood TCRbeta repertoires from subjects exposed to, actively infected with, or recovered from COVID-19 were included in the dataset. The prospective study material was composed of cDNA or gDNA derived from T cells, B-cell-depleted T cells, or PBMCs. The samples were drawn from the first 160 participants of the ongoing ImmuneRACE study and from some 1,300 subjects provided by 6 global collaborators. The repertoires were released in a freely available public database meant as a resource for research on the immune response to SARS-CoV-2.

TCRbeta CDR3 regions were amplified from genomic DNA using the immunoSEQ Assay, a bias-controlled multiplex PCR. In the paper's pipeline: The number of nucleated cells in each sample was estimated from the amplification of reference gene primers within the assay. Sequence reads were collapsed and filtered to measure the absolute abundance of every unique TCRbeta CDR3 rearrangement. For each sample, productive Simpson clonality was calculated by taking the square root of Simpson's diversity index across productive rearrangements. TCRdb limited this immuneACCESS table to in-frame rearrangements with V and J called. A share of clones is missing; checked studies link under half to unresolved V genes, and the rest is unexplained. D and trimming come from the DNA, and the V and J calls and clone size come from that table. The sample table records under 150,000 clones; 65% to 80% of these occur just once. The ten largest clonotypes hold less than 4.5% of the sample.

Collaborating institutions collected whole blood in K2EDTA tubes following their own protocols. For TCRbeta analysis, collaborators shipped samples in one of three forms: frozen whole blood, isolated PBMCs, or DNA extracted from either of those sample types. As for this clone: The antigen it binds to is not known. Within one base of it there is no much larger clone, and no base qualities were kept.

Paper-wide results and their limitations: The quantity of clinical and demographic metadata differed by source and by participant and was supplied without curation.

This TCR derives from a man aged 60-69 years with acute or convalescent COVID-19. Sequenced: peripheral blood.

The DNA reads TGTGCCAGCAGAGCCTCGGACTGGGAAAAACTGTTTTTT. This gives the protein CASRASDWEKLFF. The sequence joins TRBV12-3 or TRBV12-4 to TRBJ1-4, with the D gene too uncertain to name. The junction carries 13 bases between V and J, which are trimmed by 6 bases and 8 bases respectively. From the cysteine up to the phenylalanine, the CDR3 has a length of 13 residues. Only the CDR3 part of the read is kept: 39 bases, read in frame from the first base.